The 30 T cell receptor beta chains presented below share a single source sample, sequenced in a study of cytomegalovirus exposure and HLA in healthy donors. Use of 60 Vbeta and 13 Jbeta primers characterized the PCR. Only in-frame clones appear in the TCRdb table, and some are missing; sequencing was by immunoSEQ multiplex PCR. The table lists 130,000 to 150,000 clones, about 85% of them singletons. Material for sequencing was PBMCs. These TCRs come from a female donor in good health and CMV-seronegative.

The CDR3 bases are TGTGCCTGGAGTAGACAGGGGTGTGGCTACACCTTC. Protein product: CAWSRQGCGYTF. The V and J genes are TRBV30 and TRBJ1-2, with 8 bases that match TRBD1. The germline gives CDR1 GTSNPN, CDR2 SVGIG (reference sequence). Trimming took 2 bases from V and 7 from J; bases not matched to a gene: 3. The CDR3 totals 12 residues.

Regarding this clone: This same CDR3 is encoded by further DNA sequences in the sample. This chain connects TRBV5-1 to TRBJ2-3; 9 nucleotides line up with TRBD2. CDR3 length equals 15 residues. CDR1 and CDR2 (germline): SGHRS, YFSETQ. J lost 4 bases, V lost 0 bases, and 3 bases had no gene match. The CDR3 is CASSLGGRASDTQYF. CDR3 coding DNA: TGCGCCAGCAGCTTGGGCGGGAGGGCCTCAGATACGCAGTATTTT.

In its sample, this clone was seen a few times. CDR3 in amino acids: CATSGQGYEQYF. The DNA for the CDR3 is TGTGCCACCAGCGGACAGGGCTACGAGCAGTACTTC. The chain has TRBV15 and TRBJ2-7; 8 positions match TRBD1. The V and J ends lost 5 bases and 3 bases, in that order; junction bases with no gene match: 0. Germline CDR1 and CDR2: LNHNV and YYDKDF (reference sequence). The CDR3 loop spans 12 amino acids.

The V gene is TRBV7-2, the J gene TRBJ1-6; 7 positions match TRBD1. The J segment lost 0 bases and the V segment lost 4 bases, leaving 6 bases of the junction unmatched. This CDR3 contains 17 residues. Per germline, CDR1 SGHTA and CDR2 FQGNSA. The CDR3 sequence: CASSSQTGSSYNSPLHF. The CDR3 DNA follows: TGTGCCAGCAGCTCCCAGACAGGGAGCTCCTATAATTCACCCCTCCACTTT.

The chain joins TRBV30 to TRBJ2-7, with 11 nucleotides matching TRBD2. Germline V gene sequence: CDR1 GTSNPN, CDR2 SVGIG (reference sequence). V lost 2 bases, J lost 6 bases, and 15 bases stayed unmatched. This CDR3 spans 17 amino acids. CDR3 in DNA: TGTGCCTGGAGTCCTTTGGGGCTAGCGGGAGGTGGTCTCGAGCAGTACTTC. Amino acids: CAWSPLGLAGGGLEQYF. Complete variable domain (other parts from reference TRBV30 and TRBJ2-7): SQTIHQWPATLVQPVGSPLSLECTVEGTSNPNLYWYRQAAGRGLQLLFYSVGIGQISSEVPQNLSASRPQDRQFILSSKKLLLSDSGFYLCAWSPLGLAGGGLEQYFGPGTRLTVT.

This chain links TRBV19 with TRBJ2-5; 8 nucleotides agree with TRBD2. The junction had 8 bases not matched to a gene; V was cut back by 5 bases and J by 0 bases. The germline V gene encodes CDR1 LNHDA and CDR2 SQIVND (reference sequence). The CDR3 consists of 16 residues. The DNA for the CDR3 is TGTGCCAGTAGTCTCCTTCGGGGGGGGCACCAAGAGACCCAGTACTTC. Translating it yields CASSLLRGGHQETQYF.

This rearrangement joins TRBV7-9 to TRBJ2-1, with 8 bases fitting TRBD2. V lost 5 bases and J lost 5; bases outside the gene matches: 8. The CDR3 has 15 amino acids. Germline CDR1 is SEHNR and CDR2 is FQNEAQ (reference sequence). CDR3 bases: TGTGCCAGCAGCCCCTCTAGCGGGCGGAACAATGAGCAGTTCTTC. It encodes CASSPSSGRNNEQFF.

The chain recombines TRBV7-3 with TRBJ1-3, with D hard to call. There are 14 residues in the CDR3. Trimming left V 4 bases short and J 0 bases short, with 7 bases between. Looked up from germline, CDR1 is SGHTA and CDR2 is FQGTGA. The CDR3 DNA reads as TGTGCCAGCAGCTCAACGGCCTCTGGAAACACCATATATTTT. Its translation is CASSSTASGNTIYF.

V and J are TRBV7-2 and TRBJ2-7, with 10 bases lining up with TRBD1. This CDR3 has 15 residues. Germline trimming cut 1 base from V and 3 bases from J; bases unmatched to any gene: 3. Germline-derived CDR1 and CDR2 are SGHTA and FQGNSA. CDR3 DNA sequence: TGTGCCAGCAGCTTAGTCGGGACAGGGGTCTACGAGCAGTACTTC. It encodes CASSLVGTGVYEQYF.

Comment on this clone: Other nucleotide sequences from this sample produce the same CDR3. The rearrangement links TRBV5-4 to TRBJ1-2; possible D gene TRBD1, 5 bases. The CDR3 covers 12 residues. CDR1 is SGHNT, CDR2 YYREEE, per germline (reference sequence). V was clipped by 3 bases and J by 5 bases, with 8 bases between them. As DNA, the CDR3 is TGTGCCAGCAGCTCCGACAGTTATGGCTACACCTTC. This translates into CASSSDSYGYTF.

The genes are TRBV7-2 and TRBJ2-3; no firm D call. There are 12 residues in the CDR3. The V end lost 3 bases, the J end lost 4 bases, and 5 bases lay between the germline ends. The V gene's germline CDR1 is SGHTA and CDR2 FQGNSA. The CDR3 sequence: CASSFYSDTQYF. The DNA of the CDR3 is TGTGCCAGCAGCTTCTATTCAGATACGCAGTATTTT.

The chain joins TRBV23-1 to TRBJ2-3, with D possibly being TRBD2 (6 bases). TRBV23-1 is filed as an ORF, its function uncertain. The V gene lost 2 bases and the J gene lost 0 bases, with 12 bases spanning the gap. The CDR3 sequence is 16 residues long. In DNA form, the CDR3 reads TGCGCCAGCAGTCAACGGACGGCGGGAAGCACAGATACGCAGTATTTT. It translates to CASSQRTAGSTDTQYF.

V and J are TRBV2 and TRBJ2-3; tentative D call: TRBD2 (6 bases). In germline, CDR1 is SNHLY, CDR2 FYNNEI. This CDR3 contains 14 residues. Trimming left V 2 bases short and J 4 bases short, with 10 bases between. CDR3 DNA sequence: TGTGCCAGCAGTGAAACCCTAGCGTCAGATACGCAGTATTTT. The encoded protein is CASSETLASDTQYF.

V usage is TRBV7-3 and J usage is TRBJ1-6, with D perhaps TRBD1 (6 bases). V lost 4 bases, J lost 1 base, and 17 bases lay in between. Looked up from germline, CDR1 is SGHTA and CDR2 is FQGTGA. CDR3 length: 18 residues. CDR3 region: CASSSRPQGKSYNSPLHF. As DNA, the CDR3 is TGTGCCAGCAGCTCGCGACCCCAGGGGAAGTCCTATAATTCACCCCTCCACTTT.

The chain recombines TRBV30 with TRBJ1-2; the D gene is possibly TRBD1 (5 bases). Per the germline V gene, CDR1 is GTSNPN and CDR2 is SVGIG (reference sequence). Trimming left V 2 bases short and J 6 bases short, with 13 bases between. The CDR3 is 13 residues long. Here the CDR3 DNA reads TGTGCCTGGAGTAAGGGGTTGGTCAATGGCTACACCTTC. Translation: CAWSKGLVNGYTF.

The chain joins TRBV7-9 to TRBJ1-1, with D unclear. V was pared by 6 bases and J by 4 bases, with 12 bases between. Germline CDR1 and CDR2: SEHNR and FQNEAQ (reference sequence). This CDR3 is 13 amino acids long. The CDR3 DNA sequence: TGTGCCAGCAGTCAGGTGGTCGGCACTGAAGCTTTCTTT. Translating it yields CASSQVVGTEAFF.

CDR3 loop: CASSQVYGSESYEQYF. For the CDR3, the DNA is TGCGCCAGCAGCCAAGTGTACGGGAGTGAATCCTACGAGCAGTACTTC. The chain employs TRBV4-3 and TRBJ2-5; D might be TRBD2 (6 bases). The J call is uncertain, as TRBJ2-7 better fits the DNA end. The CDR3 has 16 amino acids. Germline-derived CDR1 and CDR2 are LGHNA and YSLEER.

The gene calls are TRBV5-4 and TRBJ2-3; 7 nucleotides agree with TRBD1. Germline-derived CDR1 and CDR2 are SGHNT and YYREEE (reference sequence). With V trimmed by 0 bases and J by 6 bases, 7 bases remained unmatched. This CDR3 is 15 amino acids long. This CDR3 is CASSLDQGVTDTQYF. The CDR3 nucleotides read TGTGCCAGCAGCTTGGATCAGGGGGTGACCGATACGCAGTATTTT.

In this sample, this clone turned up once. This chain links TRBV7-2 with TRBJ1-4; maybe TRBD1 (6 bases). CDR1 is SGHTA and CDR2 is FQGNSA in the germline V gene. This CDR3 comprises 13 residues. V shed 4 bases and J shed 4 bases, with 7 bases lying between them. CDR3 DNA: TGTGCCAGCAGCTCGGACAGTAATGAAAAACTGTTTTTT. The encoded protein is CASSSDSNEKLFF.

The chain links TRBV6-5 to TRBJ1-3; no definite D call. This CDR3 has 15 amino acids. Between the trimmed V and J ends, which lost 5 bases and 1 base, there was a span of 12 bases. Germline CDR1 and CDR2: MNHEY and SVGAGI. CDR3 DNA sequence: TGTGCCAGCAGTCCCCCTGGGAGTTCTGGAAACACCATATATTTT. This translates into CASSPPGSSGNTIYF.

This clone appeared once. This chain connects TRBV4-1 to TRBJ2-1; D is perhaps TRBD2 (6 bases). The CDR3 spans 16 residues. Trimming took 0 bases from V and 7 from J, leaving 16 bases between them. Germline V gives CDR1 MGHRA, CDR2 YSYEKL. The CDR3 protein is CASSQDGGSRKNEQFF. In nucleotides, the CDR3 is TGCGCCAGCAGCCAAGATGGGGGGAGTCGAAAAAATGAGCAGTTCTTC.

DNA for the CDR3: TGTGCCAGCAGCACCTCAGCAGGGGGCGCCGAATATGGCTACACCTTC. Translating gives CASSTSAGGAEYGYTF. The chain uses TRBV7-2 and TRBJ1-2; TRBD1 agrees at 8 bases. V was pared by 5 bases and J by 5 bases, with 13 bases of the junction left unmatched. The CDR3 consists of 16 residues. The germline CDR1 and CDR2 sequences are SGHTA and FQGNSA.

This chain uses TRBV2 with TRBJ2-5, with 12 bases lining up with TRBD1. Germline loops: CDR1 SNHLY, CDR2 FYNNEI. The CDR3 has 16 amino acids. J gave up 4 bases and V 3 bases, and 6 bases lay outside the gene matches. The CDR3 DNA is TGTGCCAGCAGTGAGCCGGGGACAGGGGGCGGAGAGACCCAGTACTTC. Translation: CASSEPGTGGGETQYF.

J is TRBJ1-5 and V is TRBV27; a weak D match, TRBD1 (5 bases). The germline V and J ends were trimmed by 8 bases and 3 bases, with 17 bases remaining between them. Germline V gene sequence: CDR1 MNHEY, CDR2 SMNVEV (reference sequence). The CDR3 totals 15 residues. Written as DNA, the CDR3 is TGTGCCAGCGCTTCCCGTGACAGAGTCAATCAGCCCCAGCATTTT. It specifies CASASRDRVNQPQHF.

CDR3 DNA: TGTGCCTGGAGTGACAGAGCCAACTATGGCTACACCTTC. Protein sequence: CAWSDRANYGYTF. The V call is TRBV30, the J call TRBJ1-2; D not certain. Germline CDR1 reads GTSNPN; CDR2 reads SVGIG (reference sequence). V was trimmed by 1 base and J by 2 bases, leaving 8 bases between them. The CDR3 is 13 residues long.

The J gene is TRBJ2-7, the V gene TRBV14, with 10 bases lining up with TRBD1. CDR1 and CDR2 from the germline V gene are SGHDN and FVKESK. V was clipped by 3 bases and J by 2 bases; unmatched bases: 16. This CDR3 contains 19 residues. In nucleotides, the CDR3 is TGTGCCAGCAGCCACTCCGGGACAGGGGTATTGGGAATTACCTACGAGCAGTACTTC. It encodes CASSHSGTGVLGITYEQYF.

This clone is a singleton in its sample. The V and J genes are TRBV5-6 and TRBJ2-2, with D tentatively TRBD1 (5 bases). V was clipped by 3 bases and J by 7 bases, with 19 bases between them. The length of the CDR3 is 16 residues. Germline V gene data show CDR1 as SGHDT and CDR2 as YYEEEE. This chain's CDR3 is CASSWAGARGGGELFF. Written as DNA, the CDR3 is TGTGCCAGCAGCTGGGCTGGGGCCCGCGGCGGCGGGGAGCTGTTTTTT.

The chain's CDR3 is CASSPRAGNTAIYGYTF. CDR3 sequence (DNA): TGCGCCAGCAGCCCTAGGGCGGGGAATACGGCGATCTATGGCTACACCTTC. The rearrangement uses TRBV5-1 and TRBJ1-2; D call uncertain. Germline values: CDR1 SGHRS, CDR2 YFSETQ. The CDR3 sequence is 17 residues long. Trimming removed 4 bases from V and 4 bases from J, with 23 bases in between.

The chain employs TRBV5-1 and TRBJ2-1; 11 bases agree with TRBD2. Germline trimming cut 0 bases from V and 7 bases from J; bases unmatched to any gene: 3. The CDR3 spans 15 residues. Germline V gene data show CDR1 as SGHRS and CDR2 as YFSETQ. CDR3 region: CASSLGLAGRNEQFF. Here the CDR3 DNA reads TGCGCCAGCAGCTTGGGACTAGCGGGAAGGAATGAGCAGTTCTTC.

This chain uses TRBV19 with TRBJ1-6; TRBD1 is a possible D gene (5 bases). The CDR3 runs 13 residues. Trimming pared 5 bases from V and 10 bases from J, leaving 12 bases between. CDR1 is LNHDA, CDR2 SQIVND, per germline (reference sequence). The DNA of the CDR3 is TGTGCCAGTAGTTTCCAGGGAAGCTCACCCCTCCACTTT. Its translation is CASSFQGSSPLHF.